This T cell receptor beta chain was retrieved from a study of blood T cell repertoires in COVID-19. For the study at large: From T cells, B-cell-depleted T cells, or PBMCs came the material, which was cDNA or gDNA.

This clone has just one count. Libraries were prepared by immunoSEQ multiplex PCR; TCRdb keeps only in-frame clonotypes and omits some of them. The sample lists some 110,000 clones; about 91% were seen once. V lost 5 bases and J lost 1, with 8 bases in between. The CDR3 totals 13 residues. Germline V gene sequence: CDR1 SGHNT, CDR2 YENEEA. The chain employs TRBV11-3 and TRBJ1-1, with no clear D. Sequencing was performed on peripheral blood. The TCR was taken from a human donor in a cohort sampled during active COVID-19. CDR3 in amino acids: CASSPGANTEAFF. CDR3 sequence (DNA): TGTGCCAGCAGCCCCGGAGCGAACACTGAAGCTTTCTTT. Full variable domain (remainder filled in from reference TRBV11-3 and TRBJ1-1): EAGVVQSPRYKIIEKKQPVAFWCNPISGHNTLYWYLQNLGQGPELLIRYENEEAVDDSQLPKDRFSAERLKGVDSTLKIQPAELGDSAVYLCASSPGANTEAFFGQGTRLTVV.